Following are 3 T cell receptor beta chains from one sample sequenced in a study of cytomegalovirus exposure and HLA in healthy donors. Primers included in the PCR were 60 Vbeta and 13 Jbeta primers. Produced via immunoSEQ multiplex PCR; TCRdb's table is partial and in-frame only. Counted here are some 170,000 clones, over 70% occurring once; the ten biggest clones make up more than 3.5%. Sequenced input: PBMCs. These receptors were taken from a woman aged 60 to 75 in good health and CMV-seropositive.

Only a few counts were recorded for this clone. The chain employs TRBV7-3 and TRBJ2-3, with TRBD2 matching 15 bases. Germline trimming cut 2 bases from V and 5 bases from J; bases unmatched to any gene: 5. Germline V CDR1 and CDR2: SGHTA, FQGTGA. CDR3 size: 17 residues. The CDR3 is CASSLGLAGGQRDTQYF. The CDR3 DNA reads as TGTGCCAGCAGCTTAGGACTAGCGGGGGGGCAGAGAGATACGCAGTATTTT.

V is TRBV7-2 and J is TRBJ2-3, with a possible D match to TRBD1 (7 bases). Germline V gives CDR1 SGHTA, CDR2 FQGNSA. CDR3 length equals 14 residues. Trimming took 9 bases from V and 1 from J, leaving 14 bases between them. CDR3 region: CASTQGGRTDTQYF. The DNA of the CDR3 is TGTGCCAGTACCCAGGGGGGTCGCACAGATACGCAGTATTTT. The full variable domain, completed using reference TRBV7-2 and TRBJ2-3, is GAGVSQSPSNKVTEKGKDVELRCDPISGHTALYWYRQSLGQGLEFLIYFQGNSAPDKSGLPSDRFSAERTGGSVSTLTIQRTQQEDSAVYLCASTQGGRTDTQYFGPGTRLTVL.

The gene calls are TRBV7-9 and TRBJ2-3, with D possibly matching TRBD2 (7 bases). The V end lost 5 bases, the J end lost 6 bases, and 12 bases lay between the germline ends. The germline V gene encodes CDR1 SEHNR and CDR2 FQNEAQ (reference sequence). This CDR3 has 13 residues. The CDR3 loop reads CASSPRGADTQYF. As DNA, the CDR3 is TGTGCCAGCAGCCCACGGGGGGCGGATACGCAGTATTTT.